Below are 11 T cell receptor beta chains sequenced from a single sample in a study of OX40 agonist ivuxolimab in advanced cancers. Here immunoSEQ multiplex PCR was the method, and the copy in TCRdb shows in-frame clones only, minus some. Among 65,000 to 85,000 clones listed, about 86% were seen once. The sample here was CD4+ or CD8+ T cells sorted from blood, taken in a trial of the OX40 agonist ivuxolimab. The source of these receptors is an adult with an advanced solid tumor such as melanoma, head and neck, liver or kidney cancer.

The chain carries TRBV11-2 and TRBJ1-5, with 8 bases that match TRBD1. The CDR3 has 14 amino acids. Germline-derived CDR1 and CDR2 are SGHAT and FQNNGV. Trimming at V came to 4 bases and at J to 5 bases, leaving 4 bases not matched to a gene. This chain's CDR3 is CASSSQGADQPQHF. DNA for the CDR3: TGTGCCAGCAGCTCGCAGGGGGCAGATCAGCCCCAGCATTTT.

This sequence joins TRBV19 and TRBJ1-2, with D maybe TRBD1 (5 bases). The germline V and J ends were trimmed by 8 bases and 2 bases, with 18 bases remaining between them. The germline V gene has CDR1 LNHDA and CDR2 SQIVND (reference sequence). The CDR3 loop spans 15 amino acids. The CDR3 sequence: CASLRGDHLNYGYTF. In DNA, the CDR3 is TGTGCCAGTTTGAGGGGAGATCATTTAAACTATGGCTACACCTTC. Drawing the rest from reference TRBV19 and TRBJ1-2, the complete variable domain is DGGITQSPKYLFRKEGQNVTLSCEQNLNHDAMYWYRQDPGQGLRLIYYSQIVNDFQKGDIAEGYSVSREKKESFPLTVTSAQKNPTAFYLCASLRGDHLNYGYTFGSGTRLTVV.

This chain links TRBV7-9 with TRBJ1-5, with unresolved D. CDR3 length equals 17 residues. Looked up from germline, CDR1 is SEHNR and CDR2 is FQNEAQ (reference sequence). V was clipped by 4 bases and J by 1 base, with 17 bases between them. The CDR3: CASSSGVWGMSNQPQHF. The CDR3 nucleotides read TGTGCCAGCAGCTCTGGGGTGTGGGGTATGAGCAATCAGCCCCAGCATTTT.

This chain joins TRBV19 and TRBJ2-7; TRBD1 aligns across 10 bases. V lost 2 bases to trimming and J lost 3 bases; unmatched junction nucleotides: 13. This CDR3 is 18 amino acids long. The germline V gene has CDR1 LNHDA and CDR2 SQIVND (reference sequence). The CDR3 sequence: CASSITDRGRTRHYEQYF. The CDR3, as DNA: TGTGCCAGTAGTATAACCGACAGGGGGCGGACCCGTCACTACGAGCAGTACTTC.

V gene TRBV19 combines with J gene TRBJ1-2; TRBD1 might be the D (6 bases). Trimming took 5 bases from V and 8 from J, leaving 18 bases between them. This CDR3 spans 14 amino acids. Per germline, CDR1 LNHDA and CDR2 SQIVND (reference sequence). The CDR3 DNA reads as TGTGCCAGTAGTCCCCCCGGGGGGGCTGGAGGCTACACCTTC. Translating it yields CASSPPGGAGGYTF.

The chain has TRBV11-1 and TRBJ2-1; D gene unclear. The ends were cut back, 3 bases at V and 4 bases at J, with 10 bases in the middle. The germline CDR1 and CDR2 sequences are SGHAT and FQDESV (reference sequence). The CDR3 spans 14 residues. CDR3: CASSFPGSYNEQFF. In DNA form, the CDR3 reads TGTGCCAGCAGCTTTCCCGGCAGTTACAATGAGCAGTTCTTC.

The chain links TRBV5-6 to TRBJ1-4; weak D call: TRBD1 (6 bases). V was trimmed by 2 bases and J by 7 bases, leaving 15 bases between them. Germline V lookup: CDR1 SGHDT, CDR2 YYEEEE. This CDR3 comprises 15 residues. The CDR3 DNA is TGTGCCAGCAGCTTAAGACAGGCCTATAGTGAAAAACTGTTTTTT. It encodes CASSLRQAYSEKLFF.

The chain uses TRBV7-2 and TRBJ2-3; 11 positions agree with TRBD2. V was clipped by 7 bases and J by 2 bases; unmatched bases: 14. CDR3 length: 18 residues. Germline CDR1 reads SGHTA; CDR2 reads FQGNSA. The CDR3 spells CASTLWGSGGATTDTQYF. The DNA for the CDR3 is TGTGCCAGCACCCTTTGGGGTAGCGGGGGGGCCACCACAGATACGCAGTATTTT.

J is TRBJ2-7 and V is TRBV18, with a tentative D call TRBD2 (6 bases). V lost 6 bases and J lost 1, with 19 bases in between. CDR3 length: 16 amino acids. The germline CDR1 and CDR2 sequences are KGHSH and LQKENI. CDR3 bases: TGTGCCAGCTCGCAGATTCCGGGACTTACATCCTACGAGCAGTACTTC. Its protein product is CASSQIPGLTSYEQYF. Looking up the rest from reference TRBV18 and TRBJ2-7 gives the full variable domain: NAGVMQNPRHLVRRRGQEARLRCSPMKGHSHVYWYRQLPEEGLKFMVYLQKENIIDESGMPKERFSAEFPKEGPSILRIQQVVRGDSAAYFCASSQIPGLTSYEQYFGPGTRLTVT.

The chain links TRBV11-3 to TRBJ2-4; tentative D call: TRBD1 (6 bases). The CDR3 is 15 amino acids. Looked up from germline, CDR1 is SGHNT and CDR2 is YENEEA. V lost 5 bases to trimming and J lost 4 bases, with 15 bases between them. Here the CDR3 reads CASSGYGTTKNIQYF. The CDR3 DNA follows: TGTGCCAGCAGCGGTTACGGGACAACAAAAAACATTCAGTACTTC.

The genes are TRBV9 and TRBJ2-2, with D uncertain. This CDR3 comprises 15 residues. V lost 2 bases and J 0 bases, leaving 8 bases between the germline ends. Germline CDR1 SGDLS, CDR2 YYNGEE. As DNA, the CDR3 is TGTGCCAGCAGCGTTCGCAGTGCGAACACCGGGGAGCTGTTTTTT. It translates to CASSVRSANTGELFF.